This T cell receptor (beta chain) was identified in a study of blood T cell repertoires in COVID-19. Enrolled through a virtual design, the participants were between roughly 18 and 90 years of age and came from about two dozen US areas. The table came from immunoSEQ multiplex PCR; TCRdb's copy has only in-frame clones and leaves some out. The sample consists of fewer than 600,000 clones, more than 75% of them appearing once. V gave up 4 bases and J gave up 0 bases, with 19 bases separating them. Germline V lookup: CDR1 SGHTA, CDR2 FQGNSA. The CDR3 is 17 amino acids. What was sequenced was PBMCs or T cells enriched from blood (not recorded which). This TCR derives from a woman aged 40 to 50 who had recovered from COVID-19. This chain joins TRBV7-2 and TRBJ2-7; D ambiguous. CDR3 bases: TGTGCCAGCAGCTCCCTTTATGGAGAGTCCCACTCCTACGAGCAGTACTTC. It translates to CASSSLYGESHSYEQYF.